These T cell receptor beta chains were read from a single sample in a study of T cells in Graves' hyperthyroidism and ophthalmopathy. TCRdb re-derived calls from the multiplex PCR reads in MiXCR, one entry per CDR3 protein. This repertoire shows about 420,000 distinct CDR3 sequences, roughly 15% found once; its top ten account for roughly 4.8%. Specimen: blood. These receptors came from a woman aged 18-29 years with Graves' hyperthyroidism. Both conserved end residues are part of each CDR3. A D gene is named only where the DNA matches it firmly. A row's size may be missing; if present it is once, few, many or a size class.

size: NA; V: TRBV4-3; D: NA; J: TRBJ2-3; DNA: TGCGCCAGCAGCCAAGAGTCTTTCGCCGGAGGGGTCGGCACAGATACGCAGTATTTT; CDR3: CASSQESFAGGVGTDTQYF
size: many; V: TRBV19; D: NA; J: TRBJ2-7; DNA: TGTGCCAGTAGTAAACGACAGTGGGGGACCTACGAGCAGTACTTC; CDR3: CASSKRQWGTYEQYF
size: NA; V: TRBV4-2; D: TRBD2; J: TRBJ2-7; DNA: TGTGCCAGCAGCCAAGTCTTCGGGACTAGCGGGTTCTACGAGCAGTACTTC; CDR3: CASSQVFGTSGFYEQYF
size: NA; V: TRBV5-8; D: TRBD1; J: TRBJ1-2; DNA: TGTGCCAGCAGCTGGAGACAGGGGGATGGCTACACCTTC; CDR3: CASSWRQGDGYTF
size: NA; V: TRBV19; D: NA; J: TRBJ2-7; DNA: TGTGCCAGTAGTCTCTCCGCCCACTCCTACGAGCAGTACTTC; CDR3: CASSLSAHSYEQYF
size: few; V: TRBV27; D: NA; J: TRBJ1-2; DNA: TGTGCCAGCAGTTCCCTAGAGGCGGAGCGCTATGGCTACACCTTC; CDR3: CASSSLEAERYGYTF
size: many; V: TRBV12-3/TRBV12-4; D: NA; J: TRBJ1-3; DNA: TGTGCCAGCAGTTTAGAGTACAGAACCCTCTCTGGAAACACCATATATTTT; CDR3: CASSLEYRTLSGNTIYF
size: few; V: TRBV19; D: NA; J: TRBJ1-5; DNA: TGTGCCAGTAGTATGAGTTCTGACAGTACTAATCAGCCCCAGCATTTT; CDR3: CASSMSSDSTNQPQHF
size: NA; V: TRBV5-1; D: NA; J: TRBJ2-7; DNA: TGCGCCAGCAGCTCCCCATCTAGACCCTACGAGCAGTGCTTC; CDR3: CASSSPSRPYEQCF
size: NA; V: TRBV6-2/TRBV6-3; D: NA; J: TRBJ2-3; DNA: TGTGCCGGAAGACAGGGAGGGGGCACAGATACGCAGTATTTT; CDR3: CAGRQGGGTDTQYF
size: many; V: TRBV10-3; D: NA; J: TRBJ2-1; DNA: TGTGCCATCAGTGAGACCGGGGGCGGCTCGCGTAACTACAATGAGCAGTTCTTC; CDR3: CAISETGGGSRNYNEQFF
size: few; V: TRBV19; D: TRBD2; J: TRBJ2-1; DNA: TGTGCCAGTAGCATGCGGGGGACCCCCGACAATGAGCAGTTCTTC; CDR3: CASSMRGTPDNEQFF
size: NA; V: TRBV4-1; D: TRBD2; J: TRBJ2-1; DNA: TGCGCCAGCAGCCAACATCTAGCGGGAGACCTACGGAATGAGCAGTTCTTC; CDR3: CASSQHLAGDLRNEQFF
size: NA; V: TRBV10-2; D: NA; J: TRBJ1-1; DNA: TGCGCCAGCAGTGACCCATCGGACAGCCAGAACGTTAACACTGAAGCTTTCTTT; CDR3: CASSDPSDSQNVNTEAFF
size: many; V: TRBV12-3/TRBV12-4; D: NA; J: TRBJ2-1; DNA: TGTGCCAGCAGGAGGGGAGCGAGCTCCTACAATGAGCAGTTCTTC; CDR3: CASRRGASSYNEQFF
size: many; V: TRBV2; D: NA; J: TRBJ1-5; DNA: TGTGCCAGCAAGCGACAGAACAATCAGCCCCAGCATTTT; CDR3: CASKRQNNQPQHF
size: many; V: TRBV3-1; D: NA; J: TRBJ2-7; DNA: TGTGCCAGCAGCCAAGATCACGCTTCCAACGAGCAGTACTTC; CDR3: CASSQDHASNEQYF
size: many; V: TRBV24-1; D: NA; J: TRBJ1-5; DNA: TGTGCCACCGCAAGCAGGGGCGGTCAGCCCCAGCATTTT; CDR3: CATASRGGQPQHF
size: many; V: TRBV7-8; D: TRBD1; J: TRBJ1-1; DNA: TGTGCCAGCAGCGGACATCCGGGACAGGGAAGAGAAGCTTTCTTT; CDR3: CASSGHPGQGREAFF
size: few; V: TRBV7-8; D: TRBD2; J: TRBJ2-5; DNA: TGTGCCAGCAGCCGCGGGAGAACCCAGTACTTC; CDR3: CASSRGRTQYF
size: once; V: TRBV12-3/TRBV12-4; D: NA; J: TRBJ2-2; DNA: TGTGCCAGCAGTTTATCGGGGGGCGGAACCGGGGAGCTGTTTTTT; CDR3: CASSLSGGGTGELFF
size: NA; V: TRBV2; D: TRBD2; J: TRBJ2-3; DNA: TGTGCCAGCAGTGGGACTAGCGGGCGTAGCACAGATACGCAGTATTTT; CDR3: CASSGTSGRSTDTQYF
size: many; V: TRBV18; D: NA; J: TRBJ2-1; DNA: TGTGCCAGCTCACCCCCTGGGGTACCGGACAATGAGCAGTTCTTC; CDR3: CASSPPGVPDNEQFF
size: few; V: TRBV9; D: NA; J: TRBJ2-3; DNA: TGTGCCTCCCAGCCCCGAGGATATTCCACAGATACGCAGTATTTT; CDR3: CASQPRGYSTDTQYF
size: many; V: TRBV6-1; D: NA; J: TRBJ2-1; DNA: TGTGCCAGCACTACGGGGAGCTCCTACAATGAGCAGTTCTTC; CDR3: CASTTGSSYNEQFF
size: many; V: TRBV4-1; D: NA; J: TRBJ2-5; DNA: TGCGCCAGCAGCCAAGATGGAACAGGCGTTGGTGAGACCCAGTACTTC; CDR3: CASSQDGTGVGETQYF
size: NA; V: TRBV19; D: NA; J: TRBJ2-1; DNA: TGTGCCAGCGGGGCGCGGGACGAACCTTACAATGAGCAGTTCTTC; CDR3: CASGARDEPYNEQFF
size: NA; V: TRBV3-1; D: TRBD2; J: TRBJ2-5; DNA: TGTGCCAGCAGCCAAGATCGGTCGCTAGCGGGAGTTGAGACCCAGTACTTC; CDR3: CASSQDRSLAGVETQYF
size: few; V: TRBV28; D: TRBD1; J: TRBJ1-1; DNA: TGTGCCAGCAGTGGAACAGGGGTCAGCGCTGAAGCTTTCTTT; CDR3: CASSGTGVSAEAFF
size: NA; V: TRBV9; D: TRBD2; J: TRBJ2-3; DNA: TGTGCCAGCAGCTCCCCCCGGAGACTAGCGGGAGGTGTCACAGATACGCAGTATTTT; CDR3: CASSSPRRLAGGVTDTQYF
size: NA; V: TRBV7-9; D: NA; J: TRBJ2-1; DNA: TGTGCCTCCGCACGGGGGGCAGAGTCCAATGAGCAGTTCTTC; CDR3: CASARGAESNEQFF
size: NA; V: TRBV6-2/TRBV6-3; D: TRBD1; J: TRBJ1-6; DNA: TGTGCCACAGGGGGCTCCAGACGTAATTCACCCCTCCACTTT; CDR3: CATGGSRRNSPLHF
size: many; V: TRBV20-1; D: NA; J: TRBJ1-1; DNA: TGCAGTGCTAGTGCTGGGGGGCTAGTTACTGAAGCTTTCTTT; CDR3: CSASAGGLVTEAFF
size: few; V: TRBV28; D: NA; J: TRBJ2-7; DNA: TGTGCCAGCAGTTCCCCCCCCTCGAGCGGAGCCTACGAGCAGTACTTC; CDR3: CASSSPPSSGAYEQYF
size: many; V: TRBV24-1; D: NA; J: TRBJ2-1; DNA: TGTGCCACCAGTGATTCCCCTGGGACCCAGTTCTTC; CDR3: CATSDSPGTQFF
size: many; V: TRBV5-1; D: NA; J: TRBJ2-3; DNA: TGCGCCAGCAGCTTGGGGAGTTCGGGAGATACGCAGTATTTT; CDR3: CASSLGSSGDTQYF
size: many; V: TRBV18; D: TRBD2; J: TRBJ2-3; DNA: TGTGCCAGCTCACCACGAGCTAGCGGGAGAACAGATACGCAGTATTTT; CDR3: CASSPRASGRTDTQYF
size: NA; V: TRBV20-1; D: NA; J: TRBJ2-4; DNA: TGCAGTGCTAGTGACAGGCCCAAAAACATTCAGTACTTC; CDR3: CSASDRPKNIQYF
size: few; V: TRBV5-1; D: TRBD2; J: TRBJ2-2; DNA: TGCGCCAGCAGCTCTCGGGAGCGGGACGTCTCTAGGGGGCTGTTTTTT; CDR3: CASSSRERDVSRGLFF
size: many; V: TRBV27; D: NA; J: TRBJ2-3; DNA: TGTGCCAGCAGTTTAAGGCAGGGATCAGATACGCAGTATTTT; CDR3: CASSLRQGSDTQYF
size: NA; V: TRBV4-3; D: NA; J: TRBJ1-2; DNA: TGCGCCAGCAGCCAAGAAAGGGGGGGGGGCGCTGAATATGGCTACACCTTC; CDR3: CASSQERGGGAEYGYTF
size: many; V: TRBV5-1; D: NA; J: TRBJ2-3; DNA: TGCGCCAGCAGCCCCATACTAACGGATACGCAGTATTTT; CDR3: CASSPILTDTQYF
size: NA; V: TRBV6-5; D: TRBD2; J: TRBJ2-1; DNA: TGTGCCAGCAGTTACCCCCCCCCCTGGGGTAGCGGGGGGTACAATGAGCAGTTCTTC; CDR3: CASSYPPPWGSGGYNEQFF
size: once; V: TRBV5-6; D: TRBD2; J: TRBJ2-7; DNA: TGTGCCAGCAGCGGGGGGGGCTCTAGCGGGATCTACGAGCAGTACTTC; CDR3: CASSGGGSSGIYEQYF
size: many; V: TRBV3-1; D: NA; J: TRBJ1-2; DNA: TGTGCCAGCAGCCTAAACCAGGGGAGTGGCTACACCTTC; CDR3: CASSLNQGSGYTF